The 23 T cell receptor beta chains listed next were all sequenced from one sample in a study of cytotoxic CD8 clonotypes in ibrutinib-treated CLL. Assay used: immunoSEQ multiplex PCR; TCRdb lists only in-frame clones, some missing. The table shows approximately 320,000 clones, with about 64% occurring only once. Here the sequenced sample was PBMCs, taken after 36 months of ibrutinib treatment. These TCRs come from a human donor with chronic lymphocytic leukemia.

The chain combines TRBV6-5 with TRBJ1-6; possibly TRBD1 for D (5 bases). CDR1 and CDR2 from the germline V gene are MNHEY and SVGAGI. Trimming took off 6 bases at V and 9 bases at J, with 15 bases between the two ends. The CDR3 has 14 amino acids. This CDR3 reads CASSYRGESSPLHF. The CDR3, as DNA: TGTGCCAGCAGCTACAGAGGGGAATCTTCACCCCTCCACTTT.

The genes are TRBV9 and TRBJ2-7, with D perhaps matching TRBD2 (6 bases). Trimming took off 3 bases at V and 4 bases at J, with 14 bases between the two ends. The CDR3 contains 14 residues. The germline CDR1 and CDR2 sequences are SGDLS and YYNGEE. The CDR3 nucleotides are TGTGCCAGCAGCGCCGGTGGGGACTTGTACGAGCAGTACTTC. Residues: CASSAGGDLYEQYF.

This clone was recorded a few times. The rearrangement joins TRBV15 to TRBJ1-3, with D unclear. The germline CDR1 and CDR2 sequences are LNHNV and YYDKDF (reference sequence). Trimming left V 1 base short and J 2 bases short, with 6 bases between. The CDR3 consists of 14 residues. CDR3 residues: CATSRGGTGNTIYF. The CDR3 DNA reads as TGTGCCACCAGCAGAGGAGGGACTGGAAACACCATATATTTT.

The chain employs TRBV5-4 and TRBJ2-5, with D perhaps matching TRBD2 (6 bases). The DNA end lines up better with TRBJ2-7; the J call may be wrong. Germline CDR1 reads SGHNT; CDR2 reads YYREEE (reference sequence). The CDR3 loop spans 14 amino acids. This chain's CDR3 is CASSLYGTSYEQYF. CDR3 DNA: TGTGCCAGCAGCTTGTACGGGACTTCCTACGAGCAGTACTTC.

The chain uses TRBV5-4 and TRBJ1-6, with TRBD1 matching 8 bases. Unmatched junction bases numbered 7, after V lost 5 bases and J lost 9 bases. CDR3 length equals 14 residues. The germline V gene has CDR1 SGHNT and CDR2 YYREEE (reference sequence). This chain's CDR3 is CASSYRDRPSPLHF. CDR3 nucleotides: TGTGCCAGCAGTTACCGGGACAGGCCTTCACCCCTCCACTTT.

The gene calls are TRBV29-1 and TRBJ1-1, with D unresolved. V was cut by 5 bases and J by 0 bases, with 13 bases left in between. Germline V CDR1 and CDR2: SQVTM, ANQGSEA. The CDR3 extends over 14 amino acids. The CDR3 nucleotides read TGCAGCGTTATGCTCCGGGCAATGAACACTGAAGCTTTCTTT. This gives the protein CSVMLRAMNTEAFF.

The J gene is TRBJ1-1, the V gene TRBV15, with D possibly being TRBD1 (5 bases). V lost 1 base and J lost 3, with 12 bases in between. CDR1 is LNHNV, CDR2 YYDKDF, per germline (reference sequence). CDR3 length equals 15 residues. The CDR3 sequence: CATSRAGEGYTEAFF. CDR3 DNA: TGTGCCACCAGCAGAGCGGGTGAGGGGTACACTGAAGCTTTCTTT.

This clone turned up a few times. The rearrangement uses TRBV11-2 and TRBJ2-7, with D tentatively TRBD1 (5 bases). The CDR3 is 14 residues long. The V end lost 0 bases, the J end lost 2 bases, and 8 bases lay between the germline ends. The germline CDR1 and CDR2 sequences are SGHAT and FQNNGV. In DNA, the CDR3 is TGTGCCAGCAGCTTAGAGGGCAGGGCCTACGAGCAGTACTTC. Translated, it gives CASSLEGRAYEQYF.

CDR3 sequence (DNA): TGTGCCAGCAGTTTTGATCGGACAAATCAGCCCCAGCATTTT. This gives the protein CASSFDRTNQPQHF. The gene calls are TRBV28 and TRBJ1-5; weak D call: TRBD1 (5 bases). Trimming pared 3 bases from V and 4 bases from J, leaving 10 bases between. In germline, CDR1 is MDHEN, CDR2 SYDVKM. The CDR3 contains 14 residues.

The rearrangement joins TRBV4-1 to TRBJ2-7; 8 bases are shared with TRBD2. CDR3 length: 18 residues. Germline CDR1 and CDR2: MGHRA and YSYEKL. With V trimmed by 4 bases and J by 0 bases, 14 bases remained unmatched. CDR3 coding DNA: TGCGCCAGCAGCCCTCAACCGCGGGGGGCGTACAGCTCCTACGAGCAGTACTTC. Protein product: CASSPQPRGAYSSYEQYF.

This CDR3 is CASSPRRSPPYEQYF. The CDR3 DNA follows: TGTGCCAGCAGCCCCCGTCGATCCCCGCCATACGAGCAGTACTTC. This chain joins TRBV11-2 and TRBJ2-7; D is uncertain. CDR1 SGHAT and CDR2 FQNNGV come from the germline V gene. Trimming took off 5 bases at V and 4 bases at J, with 18 bases between the two ends. The CDR3 covers 15 residues.

V gene TRBV7-9 combines with J gene TRBJ1-1; D unresolved. V lost 1 base to trimming and J lost 1 base, with 7 bases between them. This CDR3 is built from 14 residues. Germline-derived CDR1 and CDR2 are SEHNR and FQNEAQ (reference sequence). The CDR3 nucleotides are TGTGCCAGCAGCTTAGGATACAAGAACACTGAAGCTTTCTTT. Translation: CASSLGYKNTEAFF.

This clone showed up just a few times. The V gene is TRBV29-1, the J gene TRBJ1-2; 7 nucleotides match TRBD1. V gave up 5 bases and J gave up 3 bases; unmatched junction bases: 12. Germline V gives CDR1 SQVTM, CDR2 ANQGSEA. The length of the CDR3 is 15 residues. The CDR3 bases are TGCAGCGTTTTCCAAGGGAGGGGGCGACACTATGGCTACACCTTC. Its protein product is CSVFQGRGRHYGYTF.

The V call is TRBV15, the J call TRBJ1-1, with unresolved D. V was trimmed by 5 bases and J by 1 base, leaving 14 bases between them. Germline assignment: CDR1 LNHNV and CDR2 YYDKDF (reference sequence). This CDR3 is 15 amino acids long. CDR3 coding DNA: TGTGCCACCAGCCCCCGTGTGGGCGCGAACACTGAAGCTTTCTTT. Its translation: CATSPRVGANTEAFF.

This chain links TRBV10-3 with TRBJ2-4; 7 positions match TRBD1. Germline-derived CDR1 and CDR2 are ENHRY and SYGVKD. This CDR3 is 14 amino acids long. V lost 2 bases to trimming and J lost 8 bases; unmatched junction nucleotides: 6. The CDR3 protein is CAISEQDRMDIQYF. The CDR3 DNA reads as TGTGCCATCAGTGAGCAGGACAGGATGGACATTCAGTACTTC.

This clone was recorded a few times. The V and J genes are TRBV28 and TRBJ1-5, with D possibly being TRBD1 (5 bases). The germline gives CDR1 MDHEN, CDR2 SYDVKM. The V gene lost 6 bases and the J gene lost 0 bases, with 12 bases spanning the gap. This CDR3 contains 15 residues. CDR3 protein: CASRHRGGSNQPQHF. The CDR3 region has the DNA TGTGCCAGCAGACACCGCGGGGGTAGCAATCAGCCCCAGCATTTT. Complete variable domain (other parts from reference TRBV28 and TRBJ1-5): DVKVTQSSRYLVKRTGEKVFLECVQDMDHENMFWYRQDPGLGLRLIYFSYDVKMKEKGDIPEGYSVSREKKERFSLILESASTNQTSMYLCASRHRGGSNQPQHFGDGTRLSIL.

This clone has a handful of counts. This chain uses TRBV4-1 with TRBJ2-7; 7 bases match TRBD1. The V gene's germline CDR1 is MGHRA and CDR2 YSYEKL. With V trimmed by 1 base and J by 2 bases, 5 bases remained unmatched. This CDR3 region has 15 residues. The CDR3 bases are TGCGCCAGCAGCCAAGCCGGGACAGAAGCCTACGAGCAGTACTTC. Amino acid sequence: CASSQAGTEAYEQYF.

This chain connects TRBV5-1 to TRBJ2-7; possibly TRBD1 for D (5 bases). The CDR3 has 16 residues. Trimming left V 0 bases short and J 3 bases short, with 16 bases between. Germline CDR1 is SGHRS and CDR2 is YFSETQ. In DNA, the CDR3 is TGCGCCAGCAGCTTGGAGGCAGGGTTACGGGTCTACGAGCAGTACTTC. It codes for CASSLEAGLRVYEQYF.

The V call is TRBV4-1, the J call TRBJ2-3, with D maybe TRBD1 (5 bases). This CDR3 comprises 17 residues. Trimming shortened V by 0 bases and J by 1 base, and 14 bases separated the two germline ends. The germline gives CDR1 MGHRA, CDR2 YSYEKL. The CDR3 sequence is CASSQDLFREGTDTQYF. CDR3 nucleotides: TGCGCCAGCAGCCAAGATCTTTTCAGGGAAGGCACAGATACGCAGTATTTT.

This rearrangement joins TRBV10-1 to TRBJ1-4; 7 bases match TRBD1. Germline CDR1 WNHNN, CDR2 SYGVQD (reference sequence). The CDR3 sequence is 15 residues long. V gave up 0 bases and J gave up 5 bases; unmatched junction bases: 3. The chain's CDR3 is CASSESGTENEKLFF. The DNA for the CDR3 is TGCGCCAGCAGTGAGTCCGGGACAGAAAATGAAAAACTGTTTTTT.

The gene calls are TRBV28 and TRBJ1-4; D not certain. The germline V gene has CDR1 MDHEN and CDR2 SYDVKM. The V end was cut by 3 bases, the J end by 8 bases, with 13 bases between. This CDR3 spans 14 amino acids. CDR3: CASSFPGVGEKLFF. In DNA, the CDR3 is TGTGCCAGCAGTTTCCCCGGGGTAGGCGAAAAACTGTTTTTT.

This clone was detected only a few times. The V and J genes are TRBV2 and TRBJ2-7, with 9 bases aligning to TRBD2. The CDR3 extends over 13 amino acids. V was clipped by 4 bases and J by 6 bases; unmatched bases: 4. Germline V gene data show CDR1 as SNHLY and CDR2 as FYNNEI. CDR3 in amino acids: CASSAAGGGEQYF. CDR3 DNA: TGTGCCAGCAGTGCAGCGGGGGGCGGCGAGCAGTACTTC.

In its sample, this clone was seen a few times. The chain couples TRBV28 to TRBJ2-7; D unresolved. CDR3 length: 15 residues. V was clipped by 6 bases and J by 2 bases, with 17 bases between them. Germline-derived CDR1 and CDR2 are MDHEN and SYDVKM. Here the CDR3 reads CASSLRVGITYEQYF. The CDR3 bases are TGTGCCAGCAGCCTTAGGGTGGGAATAACCTACGAGCAGTACTTC.